The clone carrying this T cell receptor beta chain occurred many times. This entry comes from a study of CD8+CD57+ T cells in acquired aplastic anemia. The germline V gene encodes CDR1 LNHNV and CDR2 YYDKDF (reference sequence). The length of the CDR3 is 13 residues. The V end was cut by 8 bases, the J end by 7 bases, with 15 bases between. The study profiled TCR beta VDJ and CDR3 using genomic DNA as template. A single record per CDR3 protein comes from TCRdb applying MiXCR to the reads. The repertoire holds about 100,000 distinct CDR3 sequences, around 49% seen once, with 30% to 35% in the top ten. This sequence was found in a human donor in good health, serving as a control. The V call is TRBV15, the J call TRBJ2-1; either TRBD1 or TRBD2 may fit D (6 bases each). The sample taken for sequencing was sorted CD4+, CD8+, or CD8+CD57+ T cells (not recorded which) from PBMCs. CDR3 region: CATRNGGLNEQFF. The CDR3, as DNA: TGTGCCACCCGCAACGGGGGCCTTAATGAGCAGTTCTTC.